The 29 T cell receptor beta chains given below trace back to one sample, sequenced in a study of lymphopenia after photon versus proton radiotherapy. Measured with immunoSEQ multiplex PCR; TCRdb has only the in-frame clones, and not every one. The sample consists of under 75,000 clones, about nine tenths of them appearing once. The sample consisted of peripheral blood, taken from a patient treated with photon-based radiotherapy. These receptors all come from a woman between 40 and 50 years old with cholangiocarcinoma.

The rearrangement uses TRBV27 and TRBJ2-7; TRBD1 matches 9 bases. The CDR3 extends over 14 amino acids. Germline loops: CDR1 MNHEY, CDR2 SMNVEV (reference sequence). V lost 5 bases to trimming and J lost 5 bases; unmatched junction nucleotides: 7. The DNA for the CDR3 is TGTGCCAGCAGTGCCGGACAGGGGAAGAACGAGCAGTACTTC. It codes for CASSAGQGKNEQYF.

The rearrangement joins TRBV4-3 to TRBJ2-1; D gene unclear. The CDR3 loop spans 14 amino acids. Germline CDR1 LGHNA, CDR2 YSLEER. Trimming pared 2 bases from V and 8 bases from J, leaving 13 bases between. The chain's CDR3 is CASSQRVYHYEQFF. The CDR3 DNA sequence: TGCGCCAGCAGCCAAAGGGTTTACCATTATGAGCAGTTCTTC.

The CDR3 DNA reads as TGTGCCAGCAGCTTAAATCAGGGGAGCTACGAGCAGTACTTC. Protein product: CASSLNQGSYEQYF. This sequence joins TRBV7-2 and TRBJ2-7, with D possibly matching TRBD1 (6 bases). Trimming removed 2 bases from V and 3 bases from J, with 11 bases in between. Germline values: CDR1 SGHTA, CDR2 FQGNSA. The CDR3 covers 14 residues.

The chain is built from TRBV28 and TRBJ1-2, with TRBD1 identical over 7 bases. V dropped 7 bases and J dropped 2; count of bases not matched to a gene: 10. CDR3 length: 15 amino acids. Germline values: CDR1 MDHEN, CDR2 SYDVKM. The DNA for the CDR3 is TGTGCCAGCACCCCCCCTACAGGGGTCAACTATGGCTACACCTTC. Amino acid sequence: CASTPPTGVNYGYTF.

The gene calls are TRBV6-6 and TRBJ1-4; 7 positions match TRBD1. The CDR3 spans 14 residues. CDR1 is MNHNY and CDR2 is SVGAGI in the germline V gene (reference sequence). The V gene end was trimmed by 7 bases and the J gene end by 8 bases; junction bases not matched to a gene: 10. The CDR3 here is CASTNRGAREKLFF. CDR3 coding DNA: TGTGCCAGCACTAACAGGGGCGCTCGAGAAAAACTGTTTTTT.

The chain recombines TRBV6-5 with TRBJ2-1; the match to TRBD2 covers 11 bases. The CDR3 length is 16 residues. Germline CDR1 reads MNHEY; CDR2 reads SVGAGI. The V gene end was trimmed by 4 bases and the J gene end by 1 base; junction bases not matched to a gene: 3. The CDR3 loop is CASSSGTSGSYNEQFF. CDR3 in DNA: TGTGCCAGCAGTTCCGGGACTAGCGGATCCTACAATGAGCAGTTCTTC.

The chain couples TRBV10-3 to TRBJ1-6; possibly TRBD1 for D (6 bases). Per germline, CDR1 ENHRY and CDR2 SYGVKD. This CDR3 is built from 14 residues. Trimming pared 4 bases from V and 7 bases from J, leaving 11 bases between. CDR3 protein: CAISARTENSPLHF. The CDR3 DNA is TGTGCCATCAGTGCCAGGACAGAAAATTCACCCCTCCACTTT.

Here the CDR3 DNA reads TGTGCCAGCCGGTCGGGCGGAGGGAGCTACGAGCAGTACTTC. It codes for CASRSGGGSYEQYF. This sequence joins TRBV5-6 and TRBJ2-7; D is possibly TRBD2 (6 bases). The CDR3 consists of 14 residues. Between the trimmed V and J ends, which lost 7 bases and 3 bases, there was a span of 17 bases. Germline V lookup: CDR1 SGHDT, CDR2 YYEEEE.

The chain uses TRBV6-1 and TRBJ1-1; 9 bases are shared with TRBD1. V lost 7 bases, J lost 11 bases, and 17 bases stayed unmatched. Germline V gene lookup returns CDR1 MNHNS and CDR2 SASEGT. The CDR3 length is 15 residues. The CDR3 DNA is TGTGCCAGCACCGATTGGGGGACAGGGAGAGTGACGGCTTTCTTT. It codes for CASTDWGTGRVTAFF.

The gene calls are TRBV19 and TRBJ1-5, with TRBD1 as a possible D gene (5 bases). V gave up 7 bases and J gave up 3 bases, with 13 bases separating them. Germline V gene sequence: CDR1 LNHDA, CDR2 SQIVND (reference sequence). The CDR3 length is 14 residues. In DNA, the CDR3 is TGTGCCAGTATCGGGGCGGGTTACAATCAGCCCCAGCATTTT. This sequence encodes CASIGAGYNQPQHF. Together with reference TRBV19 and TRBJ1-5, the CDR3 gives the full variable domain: DGGITQSPKYLFRKEGQNVTLSCEQNLNHDAMYWYRQDPGQGLRLIYYSQIVNDFQKGDIAEGYSVSREKKESFPLTVTSAQKNPTAFYLCASIGAGYNQPQHFGDGTRLSIL.

This CDR3 is CASSAAVNTEAFF. In nucleotides, the CDR3 is TGTGCCAGCAGTGCCGCAGTGAACACTGAAGCTTTCTTT. This sequence joins TRBV6-4 and TRBJ1-1; D remains unclear. The CDR3 consists of 13 residues. Trimming cost V 4 bases and J 0 bases, with 6 bases left between them. Germline loops: CDR1 MRHNA, CDR2 SNTAGT.

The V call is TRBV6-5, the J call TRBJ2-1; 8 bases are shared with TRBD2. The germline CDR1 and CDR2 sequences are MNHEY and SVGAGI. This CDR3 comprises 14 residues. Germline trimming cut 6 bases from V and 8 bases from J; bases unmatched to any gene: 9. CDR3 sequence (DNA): TGTGCCAGCAGGCCCTATAGCGGGGTCGATGAGCAGTTCTTC. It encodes CASRPYSGVDEQFF.

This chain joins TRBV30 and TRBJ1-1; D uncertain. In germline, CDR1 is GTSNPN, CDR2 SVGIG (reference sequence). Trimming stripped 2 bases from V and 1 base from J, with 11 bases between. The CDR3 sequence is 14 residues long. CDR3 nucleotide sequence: TGTGCCTGGAGTCTTGCCATGCCGAACACTGAAGCTTTCTTT. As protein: CAWSLAMPNTEAFF. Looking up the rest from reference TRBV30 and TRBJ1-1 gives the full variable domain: SQTIHQWPATLVQPVGSPLSLECTVEGTSNPNLYWYRQAAGRGLQLLFYSVGIGQISSEVPQNLSASRPQDRQFILSSKKLLLSDSGFYLCAWSLAMPNTEAFFGQGTRLTVV.

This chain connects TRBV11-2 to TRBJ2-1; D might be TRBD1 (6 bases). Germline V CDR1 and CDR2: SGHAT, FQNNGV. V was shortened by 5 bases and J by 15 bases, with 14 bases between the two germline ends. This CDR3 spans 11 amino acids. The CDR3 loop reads CASSPSGVWFF. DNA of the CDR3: TGTGCCAGCAGCCCATCAGGGGTATGGTTCTTC.

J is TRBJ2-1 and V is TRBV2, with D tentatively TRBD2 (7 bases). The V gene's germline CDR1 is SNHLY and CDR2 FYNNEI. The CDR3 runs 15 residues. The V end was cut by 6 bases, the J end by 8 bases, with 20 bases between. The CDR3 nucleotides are TGTGCCAGCAGCGGCGGGCGGGGGCTAGGGGATGAGCAGTTCTTC. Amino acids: CASSGGRGLGDEQFF.

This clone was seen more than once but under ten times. In DNA form, the CDR3 reads TGTGCCTGGAGTGCCAGGACTACTAACTATGGCTACACCTTC. Translation gives CAWSARTTNYGYTF. The chain carries TRBV30 and TRBJ1-2; D ambiguous. Germline V gives CDR1 GTSNPN, CDR2 SVGIG (reference sequence). The CDR3 has 14 residues. V was trimmed by 1 base and J by 0 bases, leaving 9 bases between them.

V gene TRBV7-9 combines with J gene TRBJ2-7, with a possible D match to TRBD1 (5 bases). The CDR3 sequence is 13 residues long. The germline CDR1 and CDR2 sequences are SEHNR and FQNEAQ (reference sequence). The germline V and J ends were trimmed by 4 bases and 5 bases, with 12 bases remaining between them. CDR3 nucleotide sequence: TGTGCCAGCAGCTCCGCGGCAGGGAACGAGCAGTACTTC. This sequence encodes CASSSAAGNEQYF.

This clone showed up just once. The CDR3 loop reads CASSPSDRGYYEQYF. Here the CDR3 DNA reads TGTGCCAGCTCACCTTCGGACAGGGGATACTACGAGCAGTACTTC. V is TRBV18 and J is TRBJ2-7, with 9 bases matching TRBD1. The V and J ends lost 3 bases and 3 bases, in that order; junction bases with no gene match: 6. CDR1 and CDR2 (germline): KGHSH, LQKENI. The CDR3 loop spans 15 amino acids. Supplemented by reference TRBV18 and TRBJ2-7, the full variable domain reads NAGVMQNPRHLVRRRGQEARLRCSPMKGHSHVYWYRQLPEEGLKFMVYLQKENIIDESGMPKERFSAEFPKEGPSILRIQQVVRGDSAAYFCASSPSDRGYYEQYFGPGTRLTVT.

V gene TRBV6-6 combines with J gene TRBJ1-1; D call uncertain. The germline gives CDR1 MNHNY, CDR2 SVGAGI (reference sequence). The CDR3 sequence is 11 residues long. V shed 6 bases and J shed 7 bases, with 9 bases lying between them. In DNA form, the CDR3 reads TGTGCCAGCAGCCCCACAGATGAAGCTTTCTTT. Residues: CASSPTDEAFF.

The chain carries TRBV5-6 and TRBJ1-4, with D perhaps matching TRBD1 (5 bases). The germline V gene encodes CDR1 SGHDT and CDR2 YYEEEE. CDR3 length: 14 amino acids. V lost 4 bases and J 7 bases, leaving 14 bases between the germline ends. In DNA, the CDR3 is TGTGCCAGCAGCGAAGGGGTGAGAGGTGAAAAACTGTTTTTT. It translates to CASSEGVRGEKLFF.

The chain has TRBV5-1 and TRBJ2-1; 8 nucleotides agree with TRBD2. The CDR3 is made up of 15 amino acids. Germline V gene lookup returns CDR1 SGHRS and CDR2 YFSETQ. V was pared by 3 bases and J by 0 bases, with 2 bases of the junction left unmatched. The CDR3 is CASSYSGNSYNEQFF. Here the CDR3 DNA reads TGCGCCAGCAGCTATAGCGGGAACTCCTACAATGAGCAGTTCTTC.

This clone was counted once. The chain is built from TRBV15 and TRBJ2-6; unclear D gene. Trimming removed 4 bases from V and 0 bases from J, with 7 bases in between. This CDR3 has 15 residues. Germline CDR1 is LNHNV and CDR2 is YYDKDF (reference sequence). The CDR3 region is CATSTRTSGANVLTF. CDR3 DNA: TGTGCCACCAGCACTCGGACCTCTGGGGCCAACGTCCTGACTTTC.

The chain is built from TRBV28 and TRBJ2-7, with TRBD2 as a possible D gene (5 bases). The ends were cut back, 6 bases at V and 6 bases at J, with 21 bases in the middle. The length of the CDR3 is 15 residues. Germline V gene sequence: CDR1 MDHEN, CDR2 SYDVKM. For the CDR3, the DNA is TGTGCCAGCAGCCCTCCGGGGTTAGCCTCTGGCGAGCAGTACTTC. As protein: CASSPPGLASGEQYF.

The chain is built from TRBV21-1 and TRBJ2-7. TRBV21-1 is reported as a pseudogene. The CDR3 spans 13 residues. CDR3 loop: CASSRTVSYEQYF. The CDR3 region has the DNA TGTGCCAGCAGTCGGACGGTCTCCTACGAGCAGTACTTC.

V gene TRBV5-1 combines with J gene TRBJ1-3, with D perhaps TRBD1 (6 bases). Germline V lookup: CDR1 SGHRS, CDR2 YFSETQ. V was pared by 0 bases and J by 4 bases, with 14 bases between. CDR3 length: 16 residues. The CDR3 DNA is TGCGCCAGCAGCTTGGCCGGGACAAGGTCAGGAAACACCATATATTTT. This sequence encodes CASSLAGTRSGNTIYF.

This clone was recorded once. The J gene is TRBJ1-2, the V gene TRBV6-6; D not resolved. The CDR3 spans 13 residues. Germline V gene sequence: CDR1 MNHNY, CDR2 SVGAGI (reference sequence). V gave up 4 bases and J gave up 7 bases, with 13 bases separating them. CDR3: CASSSTRNSGYTF. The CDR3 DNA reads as TGTGCCAGCAGTTCGACTCGGAACAGTGGCTACACCTTC.

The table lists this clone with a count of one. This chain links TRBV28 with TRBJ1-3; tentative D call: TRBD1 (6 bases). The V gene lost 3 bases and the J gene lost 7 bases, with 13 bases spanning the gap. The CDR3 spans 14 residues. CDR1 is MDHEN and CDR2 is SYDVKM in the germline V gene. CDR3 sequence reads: CASSFRGTGNTIYF. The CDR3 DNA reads TGTGCCAGCAGTTTTAGGGGAACAGGGAACACCATATATTTT.

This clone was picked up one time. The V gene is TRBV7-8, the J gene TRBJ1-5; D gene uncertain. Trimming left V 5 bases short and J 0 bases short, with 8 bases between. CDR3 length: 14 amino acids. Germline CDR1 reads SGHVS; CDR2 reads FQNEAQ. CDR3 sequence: CASSPLNSNQPQHF. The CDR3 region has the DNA TGTGCCAGCAGCCCCCTCAATAGCAATCAGCCCCAGCATTTT.

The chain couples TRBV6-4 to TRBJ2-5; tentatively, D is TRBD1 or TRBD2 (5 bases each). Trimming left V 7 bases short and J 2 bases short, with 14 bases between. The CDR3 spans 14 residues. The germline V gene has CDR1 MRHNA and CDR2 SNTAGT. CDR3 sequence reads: CASTPGRLQETQYF. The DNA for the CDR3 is TGTGCCAGCACCCCGGGGCGACTTCAAGAGACCCAGTACTTC.